A single sample is the source of the 18 T cell receptor beta chains below, sequenced in a study of shared clonotypes between healthy human individuals. Naive CD8 cells, CD45RO-negative and positively selected for CCR7, excluded terminally differentiated effector memory CD45RA+ cells. Only in-frame clones appear in the TCRdb table, and some are missing; sequencing was by immunoSEQ multiplex PCR. In the table there are about 2.1 million clones, roughly 93% of which are singletons. Sequencing input: naive CD8+ T cells from PBMCs. The receptors shown here come from a man between 18 and 35 years old in good health. Some clones in this sample may be carry-over from other donors' samples.

The chain joins TRBV7-9 to TRBJ1-1; no reliable D call. The CDR3 loop spans 12 amino acids. The germline gives CDR1 SEHNR, CDR2 FQNEAQ (reference sequence). Trimming pared 5 bases from V and 4 bases from J, leaving 8 bases between. CDR3 DNA: TGTGCCAGCAGCCCTCGGATCACTGAAGCTTTCTTT. Translating gives CASSPRITEAFF. The whole variable domain, remainder taken from reference TRBV7-9 and TRBJ1-1, is DTGVSQNPRHKITKRGQNVTFRCDPISEHNRLYWYRQTLGQGPEFLTYFQNEAQLEKSRLLSDRFSAERPKGSFSTLEIQRTEQGDSAMYLCASSPRITEAFFGQGTRLTVV.

The genes are TRBV28 and TRBJ2-7, with D possibly TRBD1 on 6 matching bases. Germline CDR1 MDHEN, CDR2 SYDVKM. CDR3 length: 14 residues. The V end was cut by 3 bases, the J end by 4 bases, with 13 bases between. Written as DNA, the CDR3 is TGTGCCAGCAGTTTCTCCTCGGACAGTTACGAGCAGTACTTC. Translating it yields CASSFSSDSYEQYF.

Only a few counts were recorded for this clone. Being one base from a much bigger clone, this may be a read error. The V call is TRBV10-1, the J call TRBJ2-7; D gene ambiguous. V lost 5 bases and J lost 1, with 0 bases in between. The V gene's germline CDR1 is WNHNN and CDR2 SYGVQD (reference sequence). This CDR3 is built from 10 residues. As DNA, the CDR3 is TGCGCCAGCAGTTCCTACGAGCAGTACTTC. Translated: CASSSYEQYF.

The chain uses TRBV5-5 and TRBJ2-5; either TRBD1 or TRBD2 may supply D (6 bases each). CDR3 size: 15 residues. The germline V gene has CDR1 SGHKS and CDR2 YYEKEE (reference sequence). V lost 0 bases and J lost 4, with 13 bases in between. CDR3 in DNA: TGTGCCAGCAGCTTGGAACGGGGGCTGGTAGAGACCCAGTACTTC. It encodes CASSLERGLVETQYF.

About this clone: This CDR3 is also generated by other DNA sequences in the sample. The V and J genes are TRBV28 and TRBJ1-1, with 9 bases identical to TRBD1. This CDR3 comprises 14 residues. V dropped 6 bases and J dropped 2; count of bases not matched to a gene: 4. Germline V gene lookup returns CDR1 MDHEN and CDR2 SYDVKM. CDR3 sequence: CASSLQGANTEAFF. CDR3 in DNA: TGTGCCAGCAGCCTACAGGGGGCTAACACTGAAGCTTTCTTT. Full variable domain (remainder filled in from reference TRBV28 and TRBJ1-1): DVKVTQSSRYLVKRTGEKVFLECVQDMDHENMFWYRQDPGLGLRLIYFSYDVKMKEKGDIPEGYSVSREKKERFSLILESASTNQTSMYLCASSLQGANTEAFFGQGTRLTVV.

The chain is built from TRBV6-5 and TRBJ2-1; the match to TRBD2 covers 7 bases. CDR3 length: 15 amino acids. CDR1 MNHEY and CDR2 SVGAGI come from the germline V gene. Trimming removed 4 bases from V and 4 bases from J; junction bases left unmatched: 7. The CDR3 region is CASSSRERGYNEQFF. CDR3 nucleotides: TGTGCCAGCAGTTCGCGGGAGCGGGGTTACAATGAGCAGTTCTTC.

The chain has TRBV27 and TRBJ1-4; possible D gene TRBD1, 6 bases. V lost 4 bases to trimming and J lost 6 bases, with 12 bases between them. CDR1 MNHEY and CDR2 SMNVEV come from the germline V gene (reference sequence). The CDR3 length is 14 residues. CDR3 sequence: CASSSRGADEKLFF. The DNA of the CDR3 is TGTGCCAGCAGTTCTCGGGGGGCGGATGAAAAACTGTTTTTT.

Comments on this clone: Relative to the germline gene, one junction end is altered; a read error may explain this. The chain has TRBV13 and TRBJ2-3, with 10 nucleotides matching TRBD2. The V gene's germline CDR1 is PRHDT and CDR2 FYEKMQ (reference sequence). The CDR3 loop spans 17 amino acids. CDR3 sequence reads: CASSLGGTSAFSDTQYF. CDR3 DNA sequence: TGTGCCAGCAGCCTAGGTGGGACTAGCGCATTTTCGGATACGCAGTATTTT.

V gene TRBV11-2 combines with J gene TRBJ2-7; 8 bases match TRBD2. CDR3 length: 16 amino acids. J gave up 3 bases and V 5 bases, and 12 bases lay outside the gene matches. Germline assignment: CDR1 SGHAT and CDR2 FQNNGV. The CDR3 DNA reads TGTGCCAGCAGCGACCGAGCGGGAGCCGGTGTCTACGAGCAGTACTTC. This encodes CASSDRAGAGVYEQYF.

The CDR3 DNA follows: TGCAGCGTTGAAGTCCGAGGGGGTCAGGGGGCCAACGTCCTGACTTTC. As protein: CSVEVRGGQGANVLTF. The chain combines TRBV29-1 with TRBJ2-6; D might be TRBD1 (6 bases). Germline-derived CDR1 and CDR2 are SQVTM and ANQGSEA. The ends were cut back, 1 base at V and 4 bases at J, with 14 bases in the middle. There are 16 residues in the CDR3.

The rearrangement joins TRBV29-1 to TRBJ2-7; the match to TRBD1 covers 9 bases. Germline V gives CDR1 SQVTM, CDR2 ANQGSEA. The CDR3 is 13 amino acids. V lost 5 bases, J lost 3 bases, and 5 bases stayed unmatched. DNA of the CDR3: TGCAGCGTTCAACCGGGACAGGGCTACGAGCAGTACTTC. It encodes CSVQPGQGYEQYF.

The genes are TRBV19 and TRBJ1-4; weak D call: TRBD1 (5 bases). The V and J ends lost 3 bases and 8 bases respectively, with 13 bases between them. The germline gives CDR1 LNHDA, CDR2 SQIVND (reference sequence). The CDR3 contains 14 residues. In DNA form, the CDR3 reads TGTGCCAGTAGTATTCGGCAGGGTGGCGAAAAACTGTTTTTT. It specifies CASSIRQGGEKLFF.

This chain uses TRBV5-5 with TRBJ2-1, with D possibly being TRBD2 (5 bases). The V and J ends lost 6 bases and 2 bases respectively, with 21 bases between them. Germline V gene lookup returns CDR1 SGHKS and CDR2 YYEKEE (reference sequence). The CDR3 consists of 17 residues. CDR3 in DNA: TGTGCCAGCACCCCCACTCGGGGTCCCATGGCCTACAATGAGCAGTTCTTC. Translated: CASTPTRGPMAYNEQFF. The variable domain in full, completed from reference TRBV5-5 and TRBJ2-1, reads DAGVTQSPTHLIKTRGQQVTLRCSPISGHKSVSWYQQVLGQGPQFIFQYYEKEERGRGNFPDRFSARQFPNYSSELNVNALLLGDSALYLCASTPTRGPMAYNEQFFGPGTRLTVL.

The chain employs TRBV18 and TRBJ2-2; 9 bases line up with TRBD2. Germline-derived CDR1 and CDR2 are KGHSH and LQKENI. CDR3 length equals 17 residues. The trim removed 0 bases at V and 5 bases at J, leaving 7 bases unmatched. The CDR3 spells CASSPPGLAGYTGELFF. In DNA, the CDR3 is TGTGCCAGCTCACCACCGGGGCTAGCGGGATATACCGGGGAGCTGTTTTTT.

This sequence joins TRBV30 and TRBJ1-4; D possibly corresponds to TRBD1 (6 bases). The V and J ends lost 4 bases and 0 bases respectively, with 18 bases between them. Germline CDR1 GTSNPN, CDR2 SVGIG (reference sequence). The CDR3 contains 17 residues. CDR3 protein: CAWNRATTPPTNEKLFF. As DNA, the CDR3 is TGTGCCTGGAACAGGGCTACGACCCCCCCAACTAATGAAAAACTGTTTTTT.

The chain employs TRBV28 and TRBJ1-1; 8 bases line up with TRBD1. Germline CDR1 MDHEN, CDR2 SYDVKM. The trim removed 3 bases at V and 0 bases at J, leaving 3 bases unmatched. The CDR3 extends over 15 amino acids. CDR3 DNA: TGTGCCAGCAGTTTCAGGGGGCTAATGAACACTGAAGCTTTCTTT. Translated: CASSFRGLMNTEAFF. The variable domain in full, completed from reference TRBV28 and TRBJ1-1, reads DVKVTQSSRYLVKRTGEKVFLECVQDMDHENMFWYRQDPGLGLRLIYFSYDVKMKEKGDIPEGYSVSREKKERFSLILESASTNQTSMYLCASSFRGLMNTEAFFGQGTRLTVV.

V gene TRBV7-8 combines with J gene TRBJ1-6; 7 bases match TRBD1. Germline V gene data show CDR1 as SGHVS and CDR2 as FQNEAQ. V gave up 5 bases and J gave up 7 bases; unmatched junction bases: 5. The CDR3 is 14 residues long. The CDR3, as DNA: TGTGCCAGCAGCCAAGGGACAGTCAATTCACCCCTCCACTTT. Protein: CASSQGTVNSPLHF. The variable domain in full, with the rest retrieved from reference TRBV7-8 and TRBJ1-6, is GAGVSQSPRYKVAKRGQDVALRCDPISGHVSLFWYQQALGQGPEFLTYFQNEAQLDKSGLPSDRFFAERPEGSVSTLKIQRTQQEDSAVYLCASSQGTVNSPLHFGNGTRLTVT.

Comments on this clone: The sample carries other DNA sequences with the same CDR3. The chain employs TRBV7-9 and TRBJ2-7, with 7 bases identical to TRBD1. Germline V gene sequence: CDR1 SEHNR, CDR2 FQNEAQ (reference sequence). Trimming removed 1 base from V and 3 bases from J; junction bases left unmatched: 3. This CDR3 contains 14 residues. CDR3 in DNA: TGTGCCAGCAGCTTAGTTGGGACAGTCTACGAGCAGTACTTC. Protein: CASSLVGTVYEQYF.